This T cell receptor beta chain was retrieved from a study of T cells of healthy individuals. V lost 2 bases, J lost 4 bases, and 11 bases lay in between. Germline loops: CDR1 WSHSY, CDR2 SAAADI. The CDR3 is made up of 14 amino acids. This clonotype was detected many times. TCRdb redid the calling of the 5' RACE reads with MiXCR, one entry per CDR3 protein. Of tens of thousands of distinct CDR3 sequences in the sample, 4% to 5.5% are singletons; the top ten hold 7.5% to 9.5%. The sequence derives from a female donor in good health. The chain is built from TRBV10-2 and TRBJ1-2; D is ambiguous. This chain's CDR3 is CASSETSARYGYTF. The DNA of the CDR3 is TGCGCCAGCAGTGAGACCAGTGCCCGCTATGGCTACACCTTC.